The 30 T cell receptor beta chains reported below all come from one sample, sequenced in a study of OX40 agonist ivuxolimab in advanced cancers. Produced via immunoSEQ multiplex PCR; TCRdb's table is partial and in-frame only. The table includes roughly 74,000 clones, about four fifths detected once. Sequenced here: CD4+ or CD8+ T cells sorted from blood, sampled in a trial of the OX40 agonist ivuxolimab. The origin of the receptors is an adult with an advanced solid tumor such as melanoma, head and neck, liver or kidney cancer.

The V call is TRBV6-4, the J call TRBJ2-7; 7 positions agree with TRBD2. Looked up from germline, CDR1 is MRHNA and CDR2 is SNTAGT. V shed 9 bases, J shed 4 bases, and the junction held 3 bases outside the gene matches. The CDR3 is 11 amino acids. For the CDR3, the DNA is TGTGCCAGTGGGGGGGGTTACGAGCAGTACTTC. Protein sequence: CASGGGYEQYF.

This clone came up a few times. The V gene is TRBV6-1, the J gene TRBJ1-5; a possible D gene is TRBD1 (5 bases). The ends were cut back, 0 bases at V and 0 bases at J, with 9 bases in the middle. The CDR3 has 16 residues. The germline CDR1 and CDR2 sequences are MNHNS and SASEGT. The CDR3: CASSEANRPSNQPQHF. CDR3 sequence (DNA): TGTGCCAGCAGTGAAGCGAACAGGCCTAGCAATCAGCCCCAGCATTTT.

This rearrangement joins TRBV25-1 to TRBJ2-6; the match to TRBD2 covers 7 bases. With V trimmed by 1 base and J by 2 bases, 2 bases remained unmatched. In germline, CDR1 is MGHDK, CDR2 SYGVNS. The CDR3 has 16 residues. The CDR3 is CASSELGGPGANVLTF. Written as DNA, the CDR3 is TGTGCCAGCAGTGAATTGGGAGGGCCTGGGGCCAACGTCCTGACTTTC.

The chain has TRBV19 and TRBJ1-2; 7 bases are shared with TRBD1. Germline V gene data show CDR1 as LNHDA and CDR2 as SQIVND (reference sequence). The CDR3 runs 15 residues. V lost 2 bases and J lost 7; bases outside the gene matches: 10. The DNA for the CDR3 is TGTGCCAGTAGTATAAACCGGGACAGTCTGACTGGCTACACCTTC. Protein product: CASSINRDSLTGYTF. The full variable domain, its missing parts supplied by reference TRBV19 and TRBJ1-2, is DGGITQSPKYLFRKEGQNVTLSCEQNLNHDAMYWYRQDPGQGLRLIYYSQIVNDFQKGDIAEGYSVSREKKESFPLTVTSAQKNPTAFYLCASSINRDSLTGYTFGSGTRLTVV.

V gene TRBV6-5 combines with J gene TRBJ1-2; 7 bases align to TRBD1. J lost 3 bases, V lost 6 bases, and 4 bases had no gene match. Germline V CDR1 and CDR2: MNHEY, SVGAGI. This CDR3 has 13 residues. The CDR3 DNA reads TGTGCCAGCAGGCGACAGGGACACTATGGCTACACCTTC. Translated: CASRRQGHYGYTF.

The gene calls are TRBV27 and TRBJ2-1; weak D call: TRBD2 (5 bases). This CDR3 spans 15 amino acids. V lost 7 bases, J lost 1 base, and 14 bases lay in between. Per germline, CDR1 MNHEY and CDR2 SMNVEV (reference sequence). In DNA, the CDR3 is TGTGCCAGCATCCGGAGGAGCACTTCCTACAATGAGCAGTTCTTC. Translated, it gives CASIRRSTSYNEQFF.

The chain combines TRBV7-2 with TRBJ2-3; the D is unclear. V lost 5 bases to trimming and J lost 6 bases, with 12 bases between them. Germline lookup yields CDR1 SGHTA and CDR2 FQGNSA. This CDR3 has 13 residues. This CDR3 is CASSRRQDDTQYF. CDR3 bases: TGTGCCAGCAGCCGCCGGCAGGACGATACGCAGTATTTT.

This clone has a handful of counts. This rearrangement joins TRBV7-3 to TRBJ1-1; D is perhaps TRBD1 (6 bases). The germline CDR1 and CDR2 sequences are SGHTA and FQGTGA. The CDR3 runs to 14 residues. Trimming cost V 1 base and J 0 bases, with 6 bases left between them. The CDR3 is CASSLRQVNTEAFF. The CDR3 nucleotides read TGTGCCAGCAGCTTAAGACAGGTGAACACTGAAGCTTTCTTT.

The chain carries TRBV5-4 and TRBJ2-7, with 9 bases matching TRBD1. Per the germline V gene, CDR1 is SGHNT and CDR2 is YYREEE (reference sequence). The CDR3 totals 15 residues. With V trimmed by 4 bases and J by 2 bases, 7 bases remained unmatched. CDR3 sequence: CASSHPGTGPYEQYF. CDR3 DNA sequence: TGTGCCAGCAGCCATCCCGGGACAGGGCCCTACGAGCAGTACTTC.

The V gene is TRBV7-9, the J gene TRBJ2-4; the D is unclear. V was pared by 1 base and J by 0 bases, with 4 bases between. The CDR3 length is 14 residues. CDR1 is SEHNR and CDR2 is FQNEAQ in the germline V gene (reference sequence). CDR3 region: CASSLGQAKNIQYF. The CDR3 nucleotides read TGTGCCAGCAGCTTAGGTCAAGCCAAAAACATTCAGTACTTC.

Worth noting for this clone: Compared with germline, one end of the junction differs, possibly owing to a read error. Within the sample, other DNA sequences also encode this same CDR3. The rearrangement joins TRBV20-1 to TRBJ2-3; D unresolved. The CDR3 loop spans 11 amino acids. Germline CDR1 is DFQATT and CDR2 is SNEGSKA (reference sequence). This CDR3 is CSARWGNTQYF. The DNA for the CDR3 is TGCAGCGCTAGATGGGGAAATACGCAGTATTTT.

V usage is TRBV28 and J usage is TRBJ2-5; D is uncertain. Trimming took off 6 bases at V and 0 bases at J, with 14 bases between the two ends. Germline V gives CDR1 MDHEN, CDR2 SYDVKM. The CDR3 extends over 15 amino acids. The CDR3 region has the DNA TGTGCCAGCAGGATATTAGACGGAAACCAAGAGACCCAGTACTTC. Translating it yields CASRILDGNQETQYF.

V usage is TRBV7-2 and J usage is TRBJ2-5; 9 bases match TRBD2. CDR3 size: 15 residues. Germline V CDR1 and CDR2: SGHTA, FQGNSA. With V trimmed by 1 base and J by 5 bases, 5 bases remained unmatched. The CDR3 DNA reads TGTGCCAGCAGCTTAGGTAGCGGGAGAACGGAGACCCAGTACTTC. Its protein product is CASSLGSGRTETQYF. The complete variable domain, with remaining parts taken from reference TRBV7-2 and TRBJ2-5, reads GAGVSQSPSNKVTEKGKDVELRCDPISGHTALYWYRQSLGQGLEFLIYFQGNSAPDKSGLPSDRFSAERTGGSVSTLTIQRTQQEDSAVYLCASSLGSGRTETQYFGPGTRLLVL.

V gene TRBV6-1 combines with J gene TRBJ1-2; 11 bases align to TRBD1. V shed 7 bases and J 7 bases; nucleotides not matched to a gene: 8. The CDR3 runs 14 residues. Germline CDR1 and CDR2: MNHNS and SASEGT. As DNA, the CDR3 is TGTGCCAGCACCGGGACAGGGGGACGCGTTGGCTACACCTTC. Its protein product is CASTGTGGRVGYTF.

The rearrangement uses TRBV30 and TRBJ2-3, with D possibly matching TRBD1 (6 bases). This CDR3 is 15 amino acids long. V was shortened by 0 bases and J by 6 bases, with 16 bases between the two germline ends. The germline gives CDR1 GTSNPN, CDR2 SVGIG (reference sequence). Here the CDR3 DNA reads TGTGCCTGGAGTGTAGGACAGAGGGATACGGATACGCAGTATTTT. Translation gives CAWSVGQRDTDTQYF.

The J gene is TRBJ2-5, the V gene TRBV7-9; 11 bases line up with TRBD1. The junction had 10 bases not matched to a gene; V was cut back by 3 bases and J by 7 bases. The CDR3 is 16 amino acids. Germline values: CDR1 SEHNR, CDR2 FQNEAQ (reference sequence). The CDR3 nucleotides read TGTGCCAGCAGCTTTCCCCTTGGACAGGGGGCCCGGACCCAGTACTTC. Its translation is CASSFPLGQGARTQYF.

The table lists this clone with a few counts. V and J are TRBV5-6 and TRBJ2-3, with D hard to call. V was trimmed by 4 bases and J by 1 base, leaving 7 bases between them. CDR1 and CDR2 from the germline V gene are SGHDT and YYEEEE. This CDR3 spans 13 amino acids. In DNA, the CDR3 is TGTGCCAGCAGCCCCCAGGGCACAGATACGCAGTATTTT. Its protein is CASSPQGTDTQYF.

Here the CDR3 reads CASSLEWGTPYEKLFF. In nucleotides, the CDR3 is TGCGCCAGCAGCTTGGAATGGGGGACACCCTATGAAAAACTGTTTTTT. The rearrangement joins TRBV5-1 to TRBJ1-4, with D tentatively TRBD1 (6 bases). The CDR3 totals 16 residues. V was shortened by 0 bases and J by 6 bases, with 15 bases between the two germline ends. In germline, CDR1 is SGHRS, CDR2 YFSETQ.

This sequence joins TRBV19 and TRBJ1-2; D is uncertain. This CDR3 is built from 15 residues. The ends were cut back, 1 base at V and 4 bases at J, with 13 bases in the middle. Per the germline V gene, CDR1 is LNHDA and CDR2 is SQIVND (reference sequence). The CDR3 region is CASSIGGNVGYGYTF. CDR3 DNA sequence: TGTGCCAGTAGTATAGGAGGCAACGTGGGCTATGGCTACACCTTC.

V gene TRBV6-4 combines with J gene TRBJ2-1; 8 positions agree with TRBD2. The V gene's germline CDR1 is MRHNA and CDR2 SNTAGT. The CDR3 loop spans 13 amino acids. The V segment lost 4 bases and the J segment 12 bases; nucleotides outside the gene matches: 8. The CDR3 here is CASSVDGGAGQFF. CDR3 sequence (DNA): TGTGCCAGCAGTGTCGACGGGGGGGCGGGGCAGTTCTTC.

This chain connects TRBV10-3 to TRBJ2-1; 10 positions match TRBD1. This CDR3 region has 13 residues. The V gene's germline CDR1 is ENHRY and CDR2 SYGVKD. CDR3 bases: TGTCCCCAGGGGACAGGGGCTAGGAATGAGCAGTTCTTC. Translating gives CPQGTGARNEQFF.

The CDR3 coding sequence is TGTGCCAGCTCACCAAGGCGGGGCGAGCAGTACTTC. It specifies CASSPRRGEQYF. The chain couples TRBV18 to TRBJ2-7; D may be TRBD2 (6 bases). The CDR3 runs to 12 residues. CDR1 KGHSH and CDR2 LQKENI come from the germline V gene. Between the trimmed V and J ends, which lost 2 bases and 6 bases, there was a span of 8 bases. Full variable domain (missing parts from reference TRBV18 and TRBJ2-7): NAGVMQNPRHLVRRRGQEARLRCSPMKGHSHVYWYRQLPEEGLKFMVYLQKENIIDESGMPKERFSAEFPKEGPSILRIQQVVRGDSAAYFCASSPRRGEQYFGPGTRLTVT.

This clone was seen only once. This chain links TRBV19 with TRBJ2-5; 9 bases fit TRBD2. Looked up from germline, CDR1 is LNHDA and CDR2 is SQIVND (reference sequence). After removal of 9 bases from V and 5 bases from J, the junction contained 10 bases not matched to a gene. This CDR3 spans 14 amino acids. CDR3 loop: CASAIAGALETQYF. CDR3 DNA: TGTGCCAGCGCGATAGCGGGGGCTTTGGAGACCCAGTACTTC.

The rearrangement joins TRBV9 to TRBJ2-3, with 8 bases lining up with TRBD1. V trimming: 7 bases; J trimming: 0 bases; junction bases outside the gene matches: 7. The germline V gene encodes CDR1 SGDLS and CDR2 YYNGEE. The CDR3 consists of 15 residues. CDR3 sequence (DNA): TGTGCCAGCGCCACTGGACAGGGTAGCACAGATACGCAGTATTTT. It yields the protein CASATGQGSTDTQYF.

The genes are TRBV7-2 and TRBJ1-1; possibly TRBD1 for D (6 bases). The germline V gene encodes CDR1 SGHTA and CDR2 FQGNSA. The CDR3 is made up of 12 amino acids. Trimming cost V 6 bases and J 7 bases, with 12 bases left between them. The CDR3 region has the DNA TGTGCCAGCAGTTACGACAGGTTTGAAGCTTTCTTT. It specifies CASSYDRFEAFF.

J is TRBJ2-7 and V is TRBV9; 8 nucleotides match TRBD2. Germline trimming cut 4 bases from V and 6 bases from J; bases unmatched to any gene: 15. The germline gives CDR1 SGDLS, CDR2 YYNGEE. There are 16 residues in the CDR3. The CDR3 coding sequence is TGTGCCAGCAGCCCAACTCCGGGACTAGTATTTGGCGAGCAGTACTTC. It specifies CASSPTPGLVFGEQYF.

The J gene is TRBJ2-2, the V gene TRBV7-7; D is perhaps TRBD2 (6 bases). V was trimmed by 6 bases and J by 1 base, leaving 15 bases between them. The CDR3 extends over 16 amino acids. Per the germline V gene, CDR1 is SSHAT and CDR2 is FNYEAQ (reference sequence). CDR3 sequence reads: CASSPSGRGNTGELFF. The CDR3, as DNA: TGTGCCAGCAGTCCGTCAGGGCGGGGGAACACCGGGGAGCTGTTTTTT.

The CDR3: CASSLAGGARRETQYF. The CDR3 DNA reads TGTGCCAGCAGCTTGGCGGGGGGCGCGAGGCGGGAGACCCAGTACTTC. This sequence joins TRBV5-4 and TRBJ2-5, with D possibly matching TRBD2 (7 bases). V lost 0 bases to trimming and J lost 5 bases, with 17 bases between them. This CDR3 has 16 amino acids. CDR1 SGHNT and CDR2 YYREEE come from the germline V gene (reference sequence).

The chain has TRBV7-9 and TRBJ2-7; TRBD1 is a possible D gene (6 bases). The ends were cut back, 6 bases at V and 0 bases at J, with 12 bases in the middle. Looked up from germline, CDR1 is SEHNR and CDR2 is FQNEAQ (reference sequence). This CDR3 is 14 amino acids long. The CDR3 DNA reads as TGTGCCAGCAGTCCCCAGGACAGCTCCTACGAGCAGTACTTC. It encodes CASSPQDSSYEQYF. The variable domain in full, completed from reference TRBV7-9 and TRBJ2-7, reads DTGVSQNPRHKITKRGQNVTFRCDPISEHNRLYWYRQTLGQGPEFLTYFQNEAQLEKSRLLSDRFSAERPKGSFSTLEIQRTEQGDSAMYLCASSPQDSSYEQYFGPGTRLTVT.

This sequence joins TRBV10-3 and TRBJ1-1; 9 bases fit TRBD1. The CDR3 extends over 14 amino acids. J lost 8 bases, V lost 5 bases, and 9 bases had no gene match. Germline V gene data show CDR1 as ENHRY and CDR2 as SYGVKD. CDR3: CAISLTGGETEAFF. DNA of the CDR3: TGTGCCATCAGTTTGACAGGGGGAGAAACCGAAGCTTTCTTT.